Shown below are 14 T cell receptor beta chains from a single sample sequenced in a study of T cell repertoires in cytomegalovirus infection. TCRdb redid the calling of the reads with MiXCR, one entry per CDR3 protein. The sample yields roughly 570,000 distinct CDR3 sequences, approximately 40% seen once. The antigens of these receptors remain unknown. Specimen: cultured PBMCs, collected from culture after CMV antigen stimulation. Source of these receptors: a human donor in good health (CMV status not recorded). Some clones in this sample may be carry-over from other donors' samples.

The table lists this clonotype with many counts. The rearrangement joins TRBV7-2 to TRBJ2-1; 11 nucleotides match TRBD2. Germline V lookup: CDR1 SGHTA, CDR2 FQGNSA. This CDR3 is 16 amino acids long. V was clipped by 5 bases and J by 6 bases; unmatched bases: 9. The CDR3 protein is CASSARLAGFRNEQFF. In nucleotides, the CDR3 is TGTGCCAGCAGCGCCCGACTAGCGGGGTTCCGCAATGAGCAGTTCTTC. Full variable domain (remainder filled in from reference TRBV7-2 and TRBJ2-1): GAGVSQSPSNKVTEKGKDVELRCDPISGHTALYWYRQSLGQGLEFLIYFQGNSAPDKSGLPSDRFSAERTGGSVSTLTIQRTQQEDSAVYLCASSARLAGFRNEQFFGPGTRLTVL.

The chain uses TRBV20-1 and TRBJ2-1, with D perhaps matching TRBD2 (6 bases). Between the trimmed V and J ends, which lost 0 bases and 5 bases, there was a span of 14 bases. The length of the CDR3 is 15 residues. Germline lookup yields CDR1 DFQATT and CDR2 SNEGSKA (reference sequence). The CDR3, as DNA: TGCAGTGCTAGAGATCCCAGCGGGTCCCACAATGAGCAGTTCTTC. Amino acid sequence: CSARDPSGSHNEQFF.

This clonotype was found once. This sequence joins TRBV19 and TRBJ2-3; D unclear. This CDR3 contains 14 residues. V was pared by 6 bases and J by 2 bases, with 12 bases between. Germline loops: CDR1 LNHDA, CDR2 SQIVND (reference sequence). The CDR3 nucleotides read TGTGCCAGTAGAATCCTACACCTCACAGATACGCAGTATTTT. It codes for CASRILHLTDTQYF.

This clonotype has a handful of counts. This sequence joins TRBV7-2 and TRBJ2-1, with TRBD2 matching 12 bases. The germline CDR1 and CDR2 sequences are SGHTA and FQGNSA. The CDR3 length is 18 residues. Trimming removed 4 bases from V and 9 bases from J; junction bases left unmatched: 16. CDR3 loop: CASSSSRGASGGAREQFF. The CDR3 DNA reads TGTGCCAGCAGCTCCTCCCGAGGGGCTAGCGGGGGGGCACGTGAGCAGTTCTTC.

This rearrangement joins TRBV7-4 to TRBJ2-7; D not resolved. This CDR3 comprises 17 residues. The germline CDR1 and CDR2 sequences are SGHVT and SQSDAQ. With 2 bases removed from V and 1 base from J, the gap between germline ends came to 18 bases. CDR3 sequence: CASSLRVRTVNSYEQYF. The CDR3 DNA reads TGTGCCAGCAGCTTAAGGGTTCGGACCGTAAATTCCTACGAGCAGTACTTC.

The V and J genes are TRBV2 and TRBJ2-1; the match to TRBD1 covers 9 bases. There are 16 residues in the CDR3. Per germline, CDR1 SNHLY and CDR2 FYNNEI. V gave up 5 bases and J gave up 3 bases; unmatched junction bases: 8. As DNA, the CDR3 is TGTGCCAGCAGTCCCGGGACAGGGAACAACTACAATGAGCAGTTCTTC. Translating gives CASSPGTGNNYNEQFF.

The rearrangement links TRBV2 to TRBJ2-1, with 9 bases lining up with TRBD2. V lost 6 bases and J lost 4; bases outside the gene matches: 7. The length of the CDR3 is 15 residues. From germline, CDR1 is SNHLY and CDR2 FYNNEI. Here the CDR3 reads CASRAGGGGYNEQFF. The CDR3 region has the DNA TGTGCCAGCAGAGCGGGCGGGGGGGGGTACAATGAGCAGTTCTTC.

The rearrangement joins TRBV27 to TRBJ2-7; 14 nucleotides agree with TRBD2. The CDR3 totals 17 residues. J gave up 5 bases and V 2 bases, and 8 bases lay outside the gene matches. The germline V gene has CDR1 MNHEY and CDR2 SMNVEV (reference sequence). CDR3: CASSLLRTSGRNNEQYF. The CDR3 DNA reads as TGTGCCAGCAGTTTACTCCGGACTAGCGGGAGGAATAACGAGCAGTACTTC.

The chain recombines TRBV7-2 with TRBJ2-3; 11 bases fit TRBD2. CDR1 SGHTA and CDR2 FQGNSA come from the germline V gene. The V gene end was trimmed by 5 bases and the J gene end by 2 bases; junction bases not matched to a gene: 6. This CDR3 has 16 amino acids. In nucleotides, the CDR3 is TGTGCCAGCAGCGAACTAGCGGGGGCCCCCACAGATACGCAGTATTTT. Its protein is CASSELAGAPTDTQYF.

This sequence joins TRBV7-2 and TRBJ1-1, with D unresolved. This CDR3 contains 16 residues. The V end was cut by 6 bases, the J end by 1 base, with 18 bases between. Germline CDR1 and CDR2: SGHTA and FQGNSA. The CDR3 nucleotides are TGTGCCAGCAGTTCTAGGGCTTGGGCGGCGAACACTGAAGCTTTCTTT. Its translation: CASSSRAWAANTEAFF.

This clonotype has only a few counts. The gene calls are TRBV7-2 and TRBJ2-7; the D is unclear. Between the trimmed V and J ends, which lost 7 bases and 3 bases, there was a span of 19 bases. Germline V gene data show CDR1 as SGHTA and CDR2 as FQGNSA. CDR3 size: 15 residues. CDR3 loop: CASTREPYPYYEQYF. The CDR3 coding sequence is TGTGCCAGCACCCGCGAGCCGTACCCATACTACGAGCAGTACTTC.

DNA for the CDR3: TGTGCCAGCAGCGTAGACTGGGGGCGCGAGCAGTACTTC. Translation gives CASSVDWGREQYF. The genes are TRBV12-3 or TRBV12-4 and TRBJ2-7, with TRBD1 as a possible D gene (6 bases). V lost 6 bases, J lost 6 bases, and 15 bases lay in between. CDR3 length equals 13 residues.

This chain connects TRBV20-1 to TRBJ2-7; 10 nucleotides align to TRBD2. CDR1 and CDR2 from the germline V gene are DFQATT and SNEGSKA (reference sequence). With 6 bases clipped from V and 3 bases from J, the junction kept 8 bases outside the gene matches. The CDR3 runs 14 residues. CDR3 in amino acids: CSAYTGTSDYEQYF. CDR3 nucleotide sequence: TGCAGTGCGTATACCGGGACTAGCGACTACGAGCAGTACTTC.

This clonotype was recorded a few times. The CDR3 DNA sequence: TGTGCCAGCAGTTACTCGTCAGGGTTTCGTGACGAGCAGTACTTC. This sequence encodes CASSYSSGFRDEQYF. The genes are TRBV6-8 and TRBJ2-7, with D perhaps TRBD1 (5 bases). The CDR3 runs 15 residues. The V and J ends lost 0 bases and 5 bases respectively, with 14 bases between them. The germline V gene encodes CDR1 MNHGY and CDR2 SAAAGT.